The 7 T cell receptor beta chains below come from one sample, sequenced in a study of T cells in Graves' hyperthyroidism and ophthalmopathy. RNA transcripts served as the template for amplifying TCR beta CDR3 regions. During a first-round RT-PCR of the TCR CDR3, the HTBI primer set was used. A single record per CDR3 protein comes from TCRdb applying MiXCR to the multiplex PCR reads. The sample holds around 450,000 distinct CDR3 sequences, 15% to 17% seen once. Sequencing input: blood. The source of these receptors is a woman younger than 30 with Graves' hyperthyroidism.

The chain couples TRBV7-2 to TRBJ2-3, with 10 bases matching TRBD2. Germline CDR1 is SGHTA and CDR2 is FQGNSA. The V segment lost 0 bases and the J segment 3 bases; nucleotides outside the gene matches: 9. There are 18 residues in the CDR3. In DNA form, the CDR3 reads TGTGCCAGCAGCTTAGCTAGCGGGGGGCCGGGAGTTACAGATACGCAGTATTTT. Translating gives CASSLASGGPGVTDTQYF.

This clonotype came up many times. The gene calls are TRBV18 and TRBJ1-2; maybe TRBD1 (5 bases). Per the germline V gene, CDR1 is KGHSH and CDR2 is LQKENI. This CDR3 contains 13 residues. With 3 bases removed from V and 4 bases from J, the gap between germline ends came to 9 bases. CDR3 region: CASSPDRTYGYTF. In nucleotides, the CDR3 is TGTGCCAGCTCACCCGACAGAACCTATGGCTACACCTTC.

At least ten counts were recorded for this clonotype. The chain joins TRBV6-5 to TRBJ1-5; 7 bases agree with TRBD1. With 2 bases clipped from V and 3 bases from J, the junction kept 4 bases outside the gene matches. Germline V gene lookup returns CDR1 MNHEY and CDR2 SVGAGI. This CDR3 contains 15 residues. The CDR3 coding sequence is TGTGCCAGCAGTTACCGGACAGGCTCCAATCAGCCCCAGCATTTT. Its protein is CASSYRTGSNQPQHF.

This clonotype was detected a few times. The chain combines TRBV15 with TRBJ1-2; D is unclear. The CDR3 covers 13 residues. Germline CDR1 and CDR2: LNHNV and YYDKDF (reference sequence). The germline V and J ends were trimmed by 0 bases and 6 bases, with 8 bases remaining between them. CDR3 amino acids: CATSRDGRDGYTF. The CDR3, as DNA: TGTGCCACCAGCAGAGATGGAAGGGATGGCTACACCTTC. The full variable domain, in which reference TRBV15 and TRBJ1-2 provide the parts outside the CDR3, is DAMVIQNPRYQVTQFGKPVTLSCSQTLNHNVMYWYQQKSSQAPKLLFHYYDKDFNNEADTPDNFQSRRPNTSFCFLDIRSPGLGDTAMYLCATSRDGRDGYTFGSGTRLTVV.

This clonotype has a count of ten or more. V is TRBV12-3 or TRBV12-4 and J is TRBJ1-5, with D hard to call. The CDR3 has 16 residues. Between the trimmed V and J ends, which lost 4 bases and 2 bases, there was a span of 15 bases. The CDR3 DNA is TGTGCCAGCAGTTCCAGCCCCCCAGGCGGCAATCAGCCCCAGCATTTT. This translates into CASSSSPPGGNQPQHF.

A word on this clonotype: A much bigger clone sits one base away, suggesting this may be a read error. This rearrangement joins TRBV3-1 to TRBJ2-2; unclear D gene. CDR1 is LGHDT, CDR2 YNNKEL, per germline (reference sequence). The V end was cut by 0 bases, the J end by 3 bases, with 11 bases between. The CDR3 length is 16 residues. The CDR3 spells CASSQDMGSYTGELFF. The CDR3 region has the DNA TGTGCCAGCAGCCAAGATATGGGCAGCTACACCGGGGAGCTGTTTTTT.

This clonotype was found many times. Here the CDR3 reads CASSLVQGHEQFF. As DNA, the CDR3 is TGTGCCAGCAGCTTGGTACAGGGACACGAGCAGTTCTTC. The chain uses TRBV28 and TRBJ2-1; D is possibly TRBD1 (6 bases). The CDR3 is 13 residues long. With 6 bases removed from V and 10 bases from J, the gap between germline ends came to 16 bases. CDR1 MDHEN and CDR2 SYDVKM come from the germline V gene. The full variable domain, in which reference TRBV28 and TRBJ2-1 provide the parts outside the CDR3, is DVKVTQSSRYLVKRTGEKVFLECVQDMDHENMFWYRQDPGLGLRLIYFSYDVKMKEKGDIPEGYSVSREKKERFSLILESASTNQTSMYLCASSLVQGHEQFFGPGTRLTVL.